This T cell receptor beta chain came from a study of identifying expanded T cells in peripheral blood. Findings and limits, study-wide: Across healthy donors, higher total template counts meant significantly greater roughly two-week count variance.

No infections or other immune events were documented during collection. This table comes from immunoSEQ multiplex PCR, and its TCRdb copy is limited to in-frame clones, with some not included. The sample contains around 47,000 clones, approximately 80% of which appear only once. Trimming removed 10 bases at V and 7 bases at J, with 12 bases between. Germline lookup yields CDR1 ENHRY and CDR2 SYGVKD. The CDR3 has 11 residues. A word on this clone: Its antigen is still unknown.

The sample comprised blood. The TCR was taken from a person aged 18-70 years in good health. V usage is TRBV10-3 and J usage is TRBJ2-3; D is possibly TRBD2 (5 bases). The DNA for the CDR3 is TGTGCCACCGCTAGGGAGAATACGCAGTATTTT. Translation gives CATARENTQYF.